This record covers a single T cell receptor beta chain. Its antigen is not known. This specimen comes from a study of cytomegalovirus exposure and HLA in healthy donors. Turning to the study itself: The 130 or so validation repertoires, a later analysis reported, used the same platform as the 600 to 700 repertoires from the first cohort.

The assay was immunoSEQ multiplex PCR, and TCRdb's table has in-frame clones only and misses some. The table lists more than 250,000 clones, around 86% of them singletons. Study-wide results and limits: As was reported, the classifier diagnosed cytomegalovirus status with high specificity and sensitivity. The dataset shows that most TCR sequences were rare, while some public TCRs occurred in many donors.

CDR1 is MGHRA and CDR2 is YSYEKL in the germline V gene. The CDR3 sequence is 16 residues long. With V trimmed by 5 bases and J by 7 bases, 9 bases remained unmatched. Sequenced material: PBMCs. This receptor was obtained from a woman between 18 and 29 years old in good health and CMV-seronegative. The rearrangement joins TRBV4-1 to TRBJ2-1; TRBD2 matches 12 bases. The CDR3 DNA follows: TGCGCCAGCAGCTTCCTAGCGGGAGGGTCTGATAATGAGCAGTTCTTC. This sequence encodes CASSFLAGGSDNEQFF.